These 22 T cell receptor beta chains share one sample of origin, sequenced in a study of T cells in Graves' hyperthyroidism and ophthalmopathy. RNA transcripts were the template for amplifying TCR beta CDR3 regions. RT-PCR in the first round (using the HTBI primer set) targeted the TCR CDR3. TCRdb called the multiplex PCR reads again in MiXCR, with one record for every CDR3 protein. Found here are around 620,000 distinct CDR3 sequences, roughly 15% of them singletons; the top ten hold over 3.5%. Sequencing used blood. The source is a woman aged 30 to 39 with Graves' hyperthyroidism.

The CDR3 spells CASSPLLTDSGNTIYF. Here the CDR3 DNA reads TGTGCCAGTAGTCCACTACTTACAGACTCTGGAAACACCATATATTTT. The V and J genes are TRBV19 and TRBJ1-3; D remains ambiguous. The CDR3 sequence is 16 residues long. Germline CDR1 LNHDA, CDR2 SQIVND (reference sequence). V was cut by 5 bases and J by 0 bases, with 14 bases left in between.

The chain recombines TRBV6-5 with TRBJ1-3; D call uncertain. Trimming cost V 2 bases and J 0 bases, with 8 bases left between them. The CDR3 extends over 15 amino acids. The germline V gene has CDR1 MNHEY and CDR2 SVGAGI. The CDR3 sequence is CASSYLPDSGNTIYF. CDR3 nucleotides: TGTGCCAGCAGTTACCTCCCGGACTCTGGAAACACCATATATTTT.

Many counts were recorded for this clonotype. The chain is built from TRBV11-3 and TRBJ1-5; no definite D call. The ends were cut back, 4 bases at V and 3 bases at J, with 10 bases in the middle. The CDR3 is made up of 14 amino acids. Germline V lookup: CDR1 SGHNT, CDR2 YENEEA. The CDR3, as DNA: TGTGCCAGCAGCTCTCATAAGCTCAATCAGCCCCAGCATTTT. Its translation: CASSSHKLNQPQHF.

Many counts were recorded for this clonotype. The chain recombines TRBV29-1 with TRBJ2-1; D not certain. This CDR3 has 10 residues. Germline CDR1 SQVTM, CDR2 ANQGSEA. V was trimmed by 6 bases and J by 9 bases, leaving 9 bases between them. CDR3 in DNA: TGCAGCGTGGGTCCGGGTGAGCAGTTCTTC. Translation: CSVGPGEQFF.

This rearrangement joins TRBV18 to TRBJ1-5; D unresolved. CDR3 size: 15 residues. Germline lookup yields CDR1 KGHSH and CDR2 LQKENI. V lost 2 bases, J lost 3 bases, and 11 bases lay in between. In DNA form, the CDR3 reads TGTGCCAGCTCACCAGTCGCCACACTCAATCAGCCCCAGCATTTT. Its protein is CASSPVATLNQPQHF.

The table lists this clonotype with a few counts. V is TRBV27 and J is TRBJ1-1; D might be TRBD1 (6 bases). The CDR3 is 15 residues long. The germline V and J ends were trimmed by 5 bases and 6 bases, with 19 bases remaining between them. CDR1 and CDR2 (germline): MNHEY, SMNVEV (reference sequence). CDR3 DNA sequence: TGTGCCAGCAGTACCTTACGGGGGGCGATCGCTGAAGCTTTCTTT. It codes for CASSTLRGAIAEAFF.

This clonotype has a count of ten or more. The chain combines TRBV7-3 with TRBJ2-3, with D perhaps TRBD1 or TRBD2 (5 bases each). With 2 bases removed from V and 1 base from J, the gap between germline ends came to 19 bases. CDR1 is SGHTA and CDR2 is FQGTGA in the germline V gene. CDR3 length equals 18 residues. The CDR3 loop is CASSLRDPGKGGTDTQYF. In DNA form, the CDR3 reads TGTGCCAGCAGCTTACGGGACCCAGGAAAAGGGGGCACAGATACGCAGTATTTT.

The rearrangement links TRBV27 to TRBJ1-1, with D perhaps matching TRBD1 (6 bases). Germline CDR1 is MNHEY and CDR2 is SMNVEV (reference sequence). The CDR3 spans 13 residues. Trimming left V 8 bases short and J 2 bases short, with 12 bases between. In DNA, the CDR3 is TGTGCCAGCGCTCAAGGGGGTAACACTGAAGCTTTCTTT. Translating gives CASAQGGNTEAFF.

CDR3 nucleotides: TGTGCCAGCACCGAAGGGGAGAGGCCCTACAATGAGCAGTTCTTC. Translating it yields CASTEGERPYNEQFF. The J gene is TRBJ2-1, the V gene TRBV6-1, with D perhaps given as TRBD1 or TRBD2 (5 bases each). The CDR3 length is 15 residues. The ends were cut back, 7 bases at V and 2 bases at J, with 15 bases in the middle. Looked up from germline, CDR1 is MNHNS and CDR2 is SASEGT.

This clonotype was observed at least ten times. This chain connects TRBV2 to TRBJ2-7; maybe TRBD2 (5 bases). With 6 bases removed from V and 0 bases from J, the gap between germline ends came to 6 bases. Germline loops: CDR1 SNHLY, CDR2 FYNNEI. The CDR3 extends over 12 amino acids. This CDR3 reads CASREVSYEQYF. The DNA for the CDR3 is TGTGCCAGCAGGGAGGTCTCCTACGAGCAGTACTTC.

This clonotype came up many times. The gene calls are TRBV20-1 and TRBJ2-1; 9 nucleotides agree with TRBD2. V trimming: 1 base; J trimming: 0 bases; junction bases outside the gene matches: 7. CDR1 DFQATT and CDR2 SNEGSKA come from the germline V gene (reference sequence). CDR3 length: 17 amino acids. The CDR3 reads CSARAQAGGVSYNEQFF. The CDR3 bases are TGCAGTGCTAGAGCCCAAGCGGGAGGAGTCTCCTACAATGAGCAGTTCTTC.

The chain couples TRBV5-1 to TRBJ2-1; 7 bases line up with TRBD1. Per the germline V gene, CDR1 is SGHRS and CDR2 is YFSETQ. The CDR3 contains 17 residues. Losses at the gene ends were 0 bases for V and 8 bases for J; bases not matched to a gene: 14. CDR3: CASSLALTGSKFDEQFF. CDR3 nucleotide sequence: TGCGCCAGCAGCTTGGCTCTGACAGGGAGTAAATTCGATGAGCAGTTCTTC.

The chain combines TRBV14 with TRBJ2-5, with TRBD2 matching 7 bases. V lost 4 bases and J lost 4; bases outside the gene matches: 3. CDR3 length equals 13 residues. Germline assignment: CDR1 SGHDN and CDR2 FVKESK. DNA for the CDR3: TGTGCCAGCAGCCGTAGGGAGGGAGAGACCCAGTACTTC. Protein sequence: CASSRREGETQYF.

This clonotype was picked up one time. The rearrangement uses TRBV9 and TRBJ2-3; D remains unclear. The CDR3 is made up of 14 amino acids. Germline CDR1 reads SGDLS; CDR2 reads YYNGEE. With 0 bases removed from V and 3 bases from J, the gap between germline ends came to 8 bases. The CDR3 loop is CASSVATRTDTQYF. As DNA, the CDR3 is TGTGCCAGCAGCGTAGCCACCCGTACAGATACGCAGTATTTT. Together with reference TRBV9 and TRBJ2-3, the CDR3 gives the full variable domain: DSGVTQTPKHLITATGQRVTLRCSPRSGDLSVYWYQQSLDQGLQFLIQYYNGEERAKGNILERFSAQQFPDLHSELNLSSLELGDSALYFCASSVATRTDTQYFGPGTRLTVL.

Details on this clonotype: A read error may explain this, as a much larger clone is one base away. The chain recombines TRBV2 with TRBJ1-5, with 7 bases that match TRBD1. CDR1 SNHLY and CDR2 FYNNEI come from the germline V gene. V gave up 1 base and J gave up 9 bases; unmatched junction bases: 9. This CDR3 spans 15 amino acids. The CDR3 reads CASSEGRGIYRPQHF. The DNA of the CDR3 is TGTGCCAGCAGTGAAGGCAGGGGGATATATCGGCCCCAGCATTTT.

This clonotype was observed many times. The chain links TRBV18 to TRBJ1-2; TRBD1 is a possible D gene (6 bases). The CDR3 extends over 14 amino acids. Germline V CDR1 and CDR2: KGHSH, LQKENI. Trimming left V 5 bases short and J 0 bases short, with 10 bases between. CDR3 bases: TGTGCCAGCTCATCTGGACAGACTAACTATGGCTACACCTTC. Translated: CASSSGQTNYGYTF.

The chain uses TRBV19 and TRBJ2-7; weak D call: TRBD2 (5 bases). CDR1 and CDR2 (germline): LNHDA, SQIVND (reference sequence). Trimming cost V 6 bases and J 3 bases, with 21 bases left between them. The CDR3 has 16 amino acids. The CDR3 DNA reads TGTGCCAGTAGCGCTACCCCGACCGGGAATTTCTACGAGCAGTACTTC. It yields the protein CASSATPTGNFYEQYF.

This clonotype was detected many times. The genes are TRBV24-1 and TRBJ2-2; no clear D gene. The CDR3 extends over 12 amino acids. V lost 7 bases to trimming and J lost 7 bases, with 9 bases between them. In germline, CDR1 is KGHDR, CDR2 SFDVKD. CDR3 sequence reads: CATSEGFGELFF. The CDR3 nucleotides are TGTGCCACCAGCGAAGGATTCGGGGAGCTGTTTTTT.

There are many counts of this clonotype. The chain is built from TRBV27 and TRBJ2-6; D gene uncertain. CDR3 length: 13 amino acids. V was trimmed by 4 bases and J by 0 bases, leaving 1 base between them. Germline V gives CDR1 MNHEY, CDR2 SMNVEV (reference sequence). The CDR3 spells CASSYSGANVLTF. The CDR3, as DNA: TGTGCCAGCAGTTACTCTGGGGCCAACGTCCTGACTTTC.

The rearrangement uses TRBV6-5 and TRBJ2-1, with D unclear. In germline, CDR1 is MNHEY, CDR2 SVGAGI. The V end was cut by 0 bases, the J end by 8 bases, with 11 bases between. The CDR3 extends over 14 amino acids. The CDR3 DNA is TGTGCCAGCAGTTACTCGTCTAGATCGCATGAGCAGTTCTTC. Protein product: CASSYSSRSHEQFF.

In its sample, this clonotype was seen many times. The chain carries TRBV20-1 and TRBJ2-5, with TRBD2 identical over 10 bases. The CDR3 has 13 amino acids. Germline-derived CDR1 and CDR2 are DFQATT and SNEGSKA (reference sequence). V was pared by 6 bases and J by 5 bases, with 6 bases of the junction left unmatched. CDR3 DNA: TGCAGTGCAATGGGACTAGCGATTGAGACCCAGTACTTC. Encoded protein: CSAMGLAIETQYF.

The chain combines TRBV6-2 or TRBV6-3 with TRBJ2-2, with unresolved D. With 6 bases removed from V and 1 base from J, the gap between germline ends came to 6 bases. Per germline, CDR1 MNHEY and CDR2 SVGEGT. The CDR3 is made up of 13 amino acids. The CDR3 here is CASSTGNTGELFF. The CDR3 DNA sequence: TGTGCCAGCAGCACCGGGAACACCGGGGAGCTGTTTTTT.